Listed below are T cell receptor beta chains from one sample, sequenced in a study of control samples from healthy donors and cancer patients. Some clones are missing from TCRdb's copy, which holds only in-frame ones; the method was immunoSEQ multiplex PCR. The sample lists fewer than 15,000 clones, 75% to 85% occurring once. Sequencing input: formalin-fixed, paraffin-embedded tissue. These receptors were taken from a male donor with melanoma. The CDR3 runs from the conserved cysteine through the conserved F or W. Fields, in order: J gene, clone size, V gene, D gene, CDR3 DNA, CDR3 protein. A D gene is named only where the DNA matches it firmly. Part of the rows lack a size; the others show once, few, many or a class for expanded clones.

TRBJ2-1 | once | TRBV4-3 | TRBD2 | TGCGCCAGCAGCCTACTCGGGGGGGCAAATGAGCAGTTCTTC | CASSLLGGANEQFF
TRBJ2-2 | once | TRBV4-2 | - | TGTGCCAGCAGCCAGCAGTCCCTCGCGAACACCGGGGAGCTGTTTTTT | CASSQQSLANTGELFF
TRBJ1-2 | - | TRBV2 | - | TGTGCCAGCAACGCCAACGACGGCTACACCTTC | CASNANDGYTF
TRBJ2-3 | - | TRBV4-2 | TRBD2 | TGTGCCAGCAGCCCAGCGGGGAATACGCAGTATTTT | CASSPAGNTQYF
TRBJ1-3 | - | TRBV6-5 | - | TGTGCCAGCAGTTACAGGTCCAGAGCCTCTGGAAACACCATATATTTT | CASSYRSRASGNTIYF
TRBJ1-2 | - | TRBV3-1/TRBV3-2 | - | TGTGCCAGCAGCCAAGATTCCGGGGGGCGAATCTATGGCTACACCTTC | CASSQDSGGRIYGYTF
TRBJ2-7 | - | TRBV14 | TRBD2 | TGTGCCAGCAGCGGTAGCGGGGGGGCCACTGGGGAGCAGTACTTC | CASSGSGGATGEQYF
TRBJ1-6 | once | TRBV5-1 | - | TGCGTCAGCAGCTTAGCGACGCCCCGGGGATATAATTCACCCCTCCACTTT | CVSSLATPRGYNSPLHF
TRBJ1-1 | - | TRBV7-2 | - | TGTGCCAGCAGTTGGATGAACACTGAAGCTTTCTTT | CASSWMNTEAFF
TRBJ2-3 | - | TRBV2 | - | TGTGCCAGCAGCGGAGCCCTCACAGATACGCAGTATTTT | CASSGALTDTQYF
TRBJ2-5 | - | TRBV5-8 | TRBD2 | TGTGCCAGCAGCCCTCGTCCCGGGACTAGCGGGGGGGAGACCCAGTACTTC | CASSPRPGTSGGETQYF
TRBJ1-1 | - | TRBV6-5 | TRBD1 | TGTGCCACCCGACAGGGGGTGGGTACTGAAGCTTTCTTT | CATRQGVGTEAFF
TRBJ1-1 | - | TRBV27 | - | TGTGCCAGCAGTCAGGGATTCACTGAAGCTTTCTTT | CASSQGFTEAFF
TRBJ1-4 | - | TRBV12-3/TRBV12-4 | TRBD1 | TGTGCCAGCAGTCAGGGGGAGACTCTGTTTTTT | CASSQGETLFF
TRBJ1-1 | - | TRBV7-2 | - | TGTGCCAGCAGCTCCATCGACAGGGAAGCTTTCTTT | CASSSIDREAFF
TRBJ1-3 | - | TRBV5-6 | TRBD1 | TGTGCCAGCAGCAGGGACAGGCTAAACACCATATATTTT | CASSRDRLNTIYF
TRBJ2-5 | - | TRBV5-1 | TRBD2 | TGCGCCAGCAGCTTACCCGAAAGGACTAGCGGGGGGGCTGAGACCCAGTACTTC | CASSLPERTSGGAETQYF
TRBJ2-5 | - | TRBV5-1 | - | TGCGCCAGCAGCTTGGGTGGAGCGATCCAAGAGACCCAGTACTTC | CASSLGGAIQETQYF
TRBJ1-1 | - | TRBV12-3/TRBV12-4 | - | TGTGCCAGCAGTTTTGGGAGGGGCACTGAAGCTTTCTTT | CASSFGRGTEAFF
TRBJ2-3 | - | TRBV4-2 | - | TGTGCCAGCAGCCAAGAAGATGGCAGGACAGATACGCAGTATTTT | CASSQEDGRTDTQYF
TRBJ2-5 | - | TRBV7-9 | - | TGTGCCAGCAGCTTAGAGGGCAGGGGAATTGAGACCCAGTACTTC | CASSLEGRGIETQYF
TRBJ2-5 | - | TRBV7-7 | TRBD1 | TGTGCCAGCAGCCTAGGGACAGTCCAAGAGACCCAGTACTTC | CASSLGTVQETQYF
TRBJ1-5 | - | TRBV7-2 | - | TGTGCCAGCAGCTTTAACCGTAATCAGCCCCAGCATTTT | CASSFNRNQPQHF
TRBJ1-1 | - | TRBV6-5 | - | TGTGCCAGCAGTTACTTGGGCAGGGGCTACACTGAAGCTTTCTTT | CASSYLGRGYTEAFF
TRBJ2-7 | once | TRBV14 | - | TGTGCCAGCAGCCAGAGAGGCGGTAGAGCCTACGAGCAGTACTTC | CASSQRGGRAYEQYF
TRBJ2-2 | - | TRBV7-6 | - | TGTGCCAGCAGCTTAGTGGAGGGGGTGGCCGGGGAGCTGTTTTTT | CASSLVEGVAGELFF
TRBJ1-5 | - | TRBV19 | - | TGTGCCAGTAGTATTACATCGAATCAGCCCCAGCATTTT | CASSITSNQPQHF
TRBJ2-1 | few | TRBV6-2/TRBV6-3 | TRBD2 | TGTGCCAGCAGTTACTATAGCGGGGGTTCCTACAATGAGCAGTTCTTC | CASSYYSGGSYNEQFF
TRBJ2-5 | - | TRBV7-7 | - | TGTGCCAGCAGCCCGGACTTAGCGTCCCGGGAGACCCAGTACTTC | CASSPDLASRETQYF
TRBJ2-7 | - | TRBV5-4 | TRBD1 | TGTGCCAGCAGCTTGGATGGAGGGACAGGGCTTGGCTACGAGCAGTACTTC | CASSLDGGTGLGYEQYF
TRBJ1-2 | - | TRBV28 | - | TGTGCCGTCACAGGGAGCGTTTATGGCTACACCTTC | CAVTGSVYGYTF
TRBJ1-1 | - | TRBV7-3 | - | TGTGCCAGCAGCTTAAGTGAGAACACTGAAGCTTTCTTT | CASSLSENTEAFF
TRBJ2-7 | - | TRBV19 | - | TGTGCCAGTAGAGGGGGAGTTGGGTACGAGCAGTACTTC | CASRGGVGYEQYF
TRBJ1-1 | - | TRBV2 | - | TGTGCCAGCAGGGGGGCGGGGTCTGAAGCTTTCTTT | CASRGAGSEAFF
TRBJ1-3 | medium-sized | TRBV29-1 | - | TGCAGCGTTGGCTGGGGGTCTGGAAACACCATATATTTT | CSVGWGSGNTIYF
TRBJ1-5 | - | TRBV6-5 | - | TGTGCCAGCAGTCGACAGCTTAATCAGCCCCAGCATTTT | CASSRQLNQPQHF
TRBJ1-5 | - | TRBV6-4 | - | TGTGCCAGCAGTGAAGCTAGCAATCAGCCCCAGCATTTT | CASSEASNQPQHF
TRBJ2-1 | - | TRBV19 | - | TGTGCCAGTAGTATAGTGGCGGCGGGGGCTTACAATGAGCAGTTCTTC | CASSIVAAGAYNEQFF
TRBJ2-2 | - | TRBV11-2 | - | TGTGCCAGCAGCTATCTCGTCTCGGACACCGGGGAGCTGTTTTTT | CASSYLVSDTGELFF
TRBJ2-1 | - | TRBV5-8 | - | TGTGCCAGCAGAGGCGGCCCCCAACGGACGACTGAGCAGTTCTTC | CASRGGPQRTTEQFF
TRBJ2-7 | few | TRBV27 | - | TGTGCCAGCAGTTACCGGTTTCATCATCCCTACGAGCAGTACTTC | CASSYRFHHPYEQYF
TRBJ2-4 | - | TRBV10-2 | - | TGCGCCAGCAGTGAGTTCTCCCTAGCCAAAAACATTCAGTACTTC | CASSEFSLAKNIQYF
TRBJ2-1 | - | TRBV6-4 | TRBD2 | TGTGCCAGCAGTTCCGGGACTAGCGGGGCTCACAATGAGCAGTTCTTC | CASSSGTSGAHNEQFF
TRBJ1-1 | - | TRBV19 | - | TGTGCCAGTAGTATAGCAGTACACGGCACTGAAGCTTTCTTT | CASSIAVHGTEAFF
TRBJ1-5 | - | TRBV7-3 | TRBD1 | TGTGCCAGCAGCTACCAACCGACCCGGACAGGGCGGCCCAATCAGCCCCAGCATTTT | CASSYQPTRTGRPNQPQHF